This T cell receptor (beta chain) was retrieved from a study of blood T cell repertoires in COVID-19. Profiled with immunoSEQ multiplex PCR; TCRdb holds only in-frame clones, not every one. The sample lists roughly 100,000 clones; 89% were seen once. From germline, CDR1 is LNHDA and CDR2 SQIVND (reference sequence). The junction had 1 base not matched to a gene; V was cut back by 3 bases and J by 4 bases. This CDR3 spans 13 amino acids. Material for sequencing was peripheral blood. This clonotype originated in an older woman with acute or convalescent COVID-19. V and J are TRBV19 and TRBJ1-2, with 8 bases fitting TRBD1. The CDR3 sequence: CASSITGGYGYTF. The DNA of the CDR3 is TGTGCCAGTAGTATCACAGGGGGCTATGGCTACACCTTC.